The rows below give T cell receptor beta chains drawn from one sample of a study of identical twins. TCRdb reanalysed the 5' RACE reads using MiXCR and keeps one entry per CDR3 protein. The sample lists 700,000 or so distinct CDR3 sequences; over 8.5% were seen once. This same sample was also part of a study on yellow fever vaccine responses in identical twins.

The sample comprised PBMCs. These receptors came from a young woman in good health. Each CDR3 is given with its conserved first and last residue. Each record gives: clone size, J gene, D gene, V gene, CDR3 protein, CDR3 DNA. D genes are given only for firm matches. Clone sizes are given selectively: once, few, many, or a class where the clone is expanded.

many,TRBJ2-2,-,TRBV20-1,CSARDGPEITNTGELFF,TGCAGTGCTAGAGATGGGCCAGAAATTACGAACACCGGGGAGCTGTTTTTT
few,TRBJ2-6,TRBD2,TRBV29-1,CSVQLAGANVLTF,TGCAGCGTCCAACTAGCGGGGGCCAACGTCCTGACTTTC
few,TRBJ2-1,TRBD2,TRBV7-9,CASSFTSGGSSNEQFF,TGTGCCAGCAGCTTCACTAGCGGGGGTTCCAGCAATGAGCAGTTCTTC
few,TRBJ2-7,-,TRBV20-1,CSAVLGPDGQYF,TGCTCGGCTGTTTTAGGGCCCGATGGGCAGTACTTC
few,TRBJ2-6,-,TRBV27,CASSLTPTGSGANVLTF,TGTGCCAGCAGTTTAACCCCCACAGGGAGTGGGGCCAACGTCCTGACTTTC
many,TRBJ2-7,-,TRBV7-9,CASTLLGGAYEQYF,TGTGCCAGCACGCTCCTTGGAGGGGCCTACGAGCAGTACTTC
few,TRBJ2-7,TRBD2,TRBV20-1,CSATLAGIYEQYF,TGCAGTGCTACACTAGCGGGAATATACGAGCAGTACTTC
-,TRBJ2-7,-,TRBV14,CASSQESLEQYF,TGTGCCAGCAGCCAAGAATCCCTCGAGCAGTACTTC
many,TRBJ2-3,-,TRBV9,CASSVGPAEDTQYF,TGTGCCAGCAGCGTAGGACCGGCGGAAGATACGCAGTATTTT
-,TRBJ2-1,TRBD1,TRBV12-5,CASGLGQGEVREQFF,TGTGCTAGTGGTCTAGGACAGGGGGAAGTTCGGGAGCAGTTCTTC
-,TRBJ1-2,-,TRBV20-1,CSARAQADYGYTF,TGCAGTGCTAGGGCCCAGGCAGACTATGGCTACACCTTC
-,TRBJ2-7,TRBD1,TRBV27,CASSFSWGDRVHEQYF,TGTGCCAGCAGTTTTTCTTGGGGGGACAGGGTCCACGAGCAGTACTTC
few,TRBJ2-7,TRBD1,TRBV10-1,CASSDGRGNSYEQYF,TGCGCCAGCAGTGATGGCAGGGGGAATTCCTACGAGCAGTACTTC
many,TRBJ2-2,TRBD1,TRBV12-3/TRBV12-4,CASSPGTGLNTGELFF,TGTGCCAGCAGCCCCGGGACAGGGTTGAACACCGGGGAGCTGTTTTTT
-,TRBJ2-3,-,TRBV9,CASSVRRADTQYF,TGTGCCAGCAGCGTAAGAAGGGCCGATACGCAGTATTTT
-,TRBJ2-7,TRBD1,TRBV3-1,CASSQDRARGEQYF,TGTGCCAGCAGCCAAGATCGGGCCAGGGGGGAGCAGTACTTC
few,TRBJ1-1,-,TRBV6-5,CASSYSRNVNTEAFF,TGTGCCAGCAGTTACTCAAGGAACGTGAACACTGAAGCTTTCTTT
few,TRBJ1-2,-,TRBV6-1,CASTRADLGGYGYTF,TGTGCCAGCACCCGTGCGGACCTTGGGGGCTATGGCTACACCTTC
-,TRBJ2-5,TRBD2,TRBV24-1,CATSDPPGLAGGLETQYF,TGTGCCACCAGTGACCCGCCGGGACTAGCGGGGGGATTGGAGACCCAGTACTTC
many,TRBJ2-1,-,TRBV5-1,CASSLYGTYNEQFF,TGCGCCAGCAGCTTGTACGGAACATACAATGAGCAGTTCTTC